What follows are 23 T cell receptor beta chains derived from one specimen sequenced in a study of shared clonotypes between healthy human individuals. TCRdb's copy holds only in-frame clones and misses some; the assay was immunoSEQ multiplex PCR. The data show approximately 640,000 clones, around 91% seen once. The sample comprised memory CD8+ T cells from PBMCs. Subset reported: CD45RO+ cells pooled with CCR7-negative TemRA cells. The source of these receptors is a man in his late teens or twenties in good health. Some clones in this sample may be carry-over from other donors' samples.

This chain uses TRBV11-1 with TRBJ2-2, with 7 bases aligning to TRBD2. V was clipped by 1 base and J by 5 bases; unmatched bases: 13. The CDR3 sequence is 18 residues long. CDR1 and CDR2 from the germline V gene are SGHAT and FQDESV (reference sequence). CDR3 protein: CASSLDYERIGGTGELFF. CDR3 in DNA: TGTGCCAGCAGCTTAGATTACGAGCGGATCGGGGGGACCGGGGAGCTGTTTTTT.

The chain links TRBV18 to TRBJ2-7; D gene uncertain. The CDR3 is 14 amino acids. From germline, CDR1 is KGHSH and CDR2 LQKENI. Trimming stripped 8 bases from V and 0 bases from J, with 14 bases between. Here the CDR3 reads CASTTERSSYEQYF. The DNA of the CDR3 is TGTGCCAGCACTACCGAGAGGAGCTCCTACGAGCAGTACTTC.

This clone has a single count. The genes are TRBV27 and TRBJ2-1; 10 bases match TRBD2. This CDR3 contains 16 residues. The junction had 5 bases not matched to a gene; V was cut back by 1 base and J by 5 bases. The germline V gene has CDR1 MNHEY and CDR2 SMNVEV (reference sequence). CDR3 region: CASSLFTSGANNEQFF. DNA for the CDR3: TGTGCCAGCAGTTTATTCACTAGCGGGGCAAACAATGAGCAGTTCTTC.

This chain connects TRBV28 to TRBJ2-5; 7 bases align to TRBD1. Per germline, CDR1 MDHEN and CDR2 SYDVKM. This CDR3 region has 15 residues. The ends lost 3 bases at V and 1 base at J; junction bases unmatched: 5. The CDR3 reads CASSLLQGTQETQYF. CDR3 DNA sequence: TGTGCCAGCAGTTTGTTACAGGGGACCCAAGAGACCCAGTACTTC. Complete variable domain (other parts from reference TRBV28 and TRBJ2-5): DVKVTQSSRYLVKRTGEKVFLECVQDMDHENMFWYRQDPGLGLRLIYFSYDVKMKEKGDIPEGYSVSREKKERFSLILESASTNQTSMYLCASSLLQGTQETQYFGPGTRLLVL.

The chain recombines TRBV19 with TRBJ1-6, with 10 bases that match TRBD1. Germline CDR1 is LNHDA and CDR2 is SQIVND (reference sequence). The CDR3 has 14 amino acids. V trimming: 6 bases; J trimming: 10 bases; junction bases outside the gene matches: 6. CDR3 DNA: TGTGCCAGTAGGGAACGGACAGGGGGATCACCCCTCCACTTT. Translated, it gives CASRERTGGSPLHF.

Remarks on this clone: The sample contains more than one DNA sequence encoding this CDR3. This chain links TRBV29-1 with TRBJ2-7, with 12 positions matching TRBD2. The germline V gene has CDR1 SQVTM and CDR2 ANQGSEA. There are 13 residues in the CDR3. V shed 4 bases, J shed 2 bases, and the junction held 0 bases outside the gene matches. The CDR3 loop is CSVGLAGAYEQYF. CDR3 nucleotide sequence: TGCAGCGTTGGACTAGCGGGAGCCTACGAGCAGTACTTC.

This chain joins TRBV19 and TRBJ1-3; the D is unclear. Germline V gene lookup returns CDR1 LNHDA and CDR2 SQIVND (reference sequence). V lost 7 bases to trimming and J lost 4 bases, with 17 bases between them. The CDR3 consists of 15 residues. The CDR3 loop is CASNNEGYLGNTIYF. The DNA for the CDR3 is TGTGCCAGTAACAACGAGGGATATTTGGGAAACACCATATATTTT.

V usage is TRBV27 and J usage is TRBJ1-5; D is uncertain. The V and J ends lost 2 bases and 2 bases respectively, with 10 bases between them. CDR1 is MNHEY, CDR2 SMNVEV, per germline (reference sequence). This CDR3 spans 15 amino acids. The CDR3 spells CASSLMGIRNQPQHF. The CDR3 region has the DNA TGTGCCAGCAGTTTAATGGGGATACGCAATCAGCCCCAGCATTTT.

The rearrangement uses TRBV19 and TRBJ1-1, with no clear D. V gave up 3 bases and J gave up 1 base, with 12 bases separating them. The germline gives CDR1 LNHDA, CDR2 SQIVND (reference sequence). This CDR3 has 15 amino acids. The CDR3 DNA sequence: TGTGCCAGTAGTATCGTGGGGATCGGGAACACTGAAGCTTTCTTT. Its protein is CASSIVGIGNTEAFF.

V usage is TRBV19 and J usage is TRBJ1-1; 8 positions match TRBD1. The CDR3 runs 16 residues. V gave up 5 bases and J gave up 4 bases; unmatched junction bases: 12. The germline gives CDR1 LNHDA, CDR2 SQIVND (reference sequence). The CDR3 region is CASSLGQGLAFTEAFF. CDR3 in DNA: TGTGCCAGTAGTCTAGGACAGGGCCTCGCTTTCACTGAAGCTTTCTTT.

This sequence joins TRBV29-1 and TRBJ2-5; perhaps TRBD1 as D (6 bases). Germline-derived CDR1 and CDR2 are SQVTM and ANQGSEA. Trimming left V 0 bases short and J 1 base short, with 15 bases between. The CDR3 is 16 amino acids. The CDR3 spells CSVEDLGPGVQETQYF. The CDR3 DNA reads TGCAGCGTTGAAGATCTCGGGCCAGGGGTCCAAGAGACCCAGTACTTC.

The chain recombines TRBV25-1 with TRBJ2-1; tentatively, D is TRBD1 or TRBD2 (5 bases each). V shed 7 bases and J shed 0 bases, with 7 bases lying between them. CDR1 and CDR2 from the germline V gene are MGHDK and SYGVNS. The CDR3 length is 13 residues. The CDR3 DNA reads as TGTGCCAGCACCGGGACCTCCTACAATGAGCAGTTCTTC. This sequence encodes CASTGTSYNEQFF.

The gene calls are TRBV28 and TRBJ2-1; D unresolved. The CDR3 runs 10 residues. Germline CDR1 reads MDHEN; CDR2 reads SYDVKM. With 5 bases removed from V and 15 bases from J, the gap between germline ends came to 11 bases. The CDR3 DNA follows: TGTGCCAGCAGTGGGAACACGGCGTTCTTC. Translated: CASSGNTAFF.

The V and J genes are TRBV13 and TRBJ2-7, with D possibly matching TRBD2 (6 bases). Deletions cut 2 bases from V and 0 bases from J, with 11 bases between. The CDR3 covers 15 residues. Germline values: CDR1 PRHDT, CDR2 FYEKMQ (reference sequence). CDR3 in DNA: TGTGCCAGCAGCTTACGTCGGGAGAGCTCCTACGAGCAGTACTTC. Its protein product is CASSLRRESSYEQYF.

The CDR3, as DNA: TGTGCCAGCAGCCAGGACAGGGGGGCAGAGACCCAGTACTTC. Amino acids: CASSQDRGAETQYF. The chain couples TRBV13 to TRBJ2-5, with 10 bases lining up with TRBD1. Unmatched junction bases numbered 4, after V lost 5 bases and J lost 4 bases. Germline V gene sequence: CDR1 PRHDT, CDR2 FYEKMQ (reference sequence). The CDR3 consists of 14 residues.

V and J are TRBV29-1 and TRBJ2-2; maybe TRBD1 (5 bases). V shed 4 bases and J shed 6 bases, with 12 bases lying between them. Germline CDR1 and CDR2: SQVTM and ANQGSEA. This CDR3 contains 13 residues. The CDR3 nucleotides read TGCAGCGTTGCATTGAAGGGGCCCGGGGAGCTGTTTTTT. It codes for CSVALKGPGELFF.

The genes are TRBV11-2 and TRBJ2-1; 7 bases map to TRBD2. The CDR3 has 16 residues. CDR1 and CDR2 from the germline V gene are SGHAT and FQNNGV. V gave up 5 bases and J gave up 7 bases; unmatched junction bases: 14. The CDR3 DNA sequence: TGTGCCAGCAGCCCCAGTCTTCCGGGAGGCGGGAATGAGCAGTTCTTC. It yields the protein CASSPSLPGGGNEQFF.

This clone has just a few counts. This chain joins TRBV29-1 and TRBJ1-1, with 7 nucleotides matching TRBD1. Germline CDR1 is SQVTM and CDR2 is ANQGSEA. The V gene end was trimmed by 4 bases and the J gene end by 7 bases; junction bases not matched to a gene: 3. CDR3 length: 11 residues. In DNA, the CDR3 is TGCAGCGTTGGAGGGACAGATGAAGCTTTCTTT. This encodes CSVGGTDEAFF. The entire variable domain, with the rest obtained from reference TRBV29-1 and TRBJ1-1, is as follows: SAVISQKPSRDICQRGTSLTIQCQVDSQVTMMFWYRQQPGQSLTLIATANQGSEATYESGFVIDKFPISRPNLTFSTLTVSNMSPEDSSIYLCSVGGTDEAFFGQGTRLTVV.

V gene TRBV2 combines with J gene TRBJ1-6; possibly TRBD1 for D (5 bases). Trimming stripped 8 bases from V and 11 bases from J, with 19 bases between. The CDR3 length is 14 residues. Germline V gives CDR1 SNHLY, CDR2 FYNNEI. The CDR3 DNA follows: TGTGCCAGCGGGGCCCGCGAGGCTCCACCACCCCTCCACTTT. Its translation: CASGAREAPPPLHF.

Comment on this clone: The same CDR3 also results from other DNA sequences found in this sample. The chain carries TRBV28 and TRBJ1-1, with TRBD1 matching over 7 bases. The CDR3 loop spans 13 amino acids. Germline V gives CDR1 MDHEN, CDR2 SYDVKM. V was clipped by 5 bases and J by 5 bases; unmatched bases: 5. The CDR3 sequence is CASSLHRGTEAFF. The CDR3 coding sequence is TGTGCCAGCAGTCTCCACAGGGGAACTGAAGCTTTCTTT.

This chain uses TRBV4-3 with TRBJ2-5; D not resolved. The J call may be in error: the DNA end matches TRBJ2-7 better. Germline V gene lookup returns CDR1 LGHNA and CDR2 YSLEER. The length of the CDR3 is 14 residues. Here the CDR3 reads CASSQFDSSYEQYF. The CDR3 DNA reads TGCGCCAGCAGCCAATTCGACTCCTCCTACGAGCAGTACTTC.

This clone has only one observation. The V and J genes are TRBV29-1 and TRBJ2-7; D unresolved. Germline V lookup: CDR1 SQVTM, CDR2 ANQGSEA. This CDR3 contains 12 residues. The V and J ends lost 4 bases and 6 bases respectively, with 13 bases between them. The CDR3: CSVVGSLREQYF. The CDR3 DNA reads as TGCAGCGTTGTAGGGTCTCTCCGCGAGCAGTACTTC.

The V call is TRBV6-5, the J call TRBJ1-5; D remains ambiguous. The CDR3 runs 13 residues. Looked up from germline, CDR1 is MNHEY and CDR2 is SVGAGI. The ends were cut back, 6 bases at V and 4 bases at J, with 10 bases in the middle. The CDR3 is CASSSGRNQPQHF. The DNA for the CDR3 is TGTGCCAGCAGCTCTGGACGGAATCAGCCCCAGCATTTT.